These 22 T cell receptor beta chains were sequenced from one sample in a study of vaccination effects on CD4 cells after COVID-19. Antigens of these TCRs are unknown. Assay: immunoSEQ multiplex PCR; the TCRdb copy retains only in-frame clones and omits some. The table includes tens of thousands of clones, around 76% detected once. ViraFEST expansion of antigen-specific CD4+ T cells with viral peptide pools preceded sequencing. It was after 10 days of culture that CD4+ T cells were isolated. The vaccine recipients had no prior SARS-CoV-2 infection, with negative nucleocapsid antibodies. The sequenced sample was CD4+ T cells from PBMCs cultured with SARS-CoV-2 spike peptides, obtained before COVID-19 vaccination. These receptors all come from a human donor who received a COVID-19 vaccine.

The chain carries TRBV7-9 and TRBJ1-5, with 9 bases lining up with TRBD1. The CDR3 sequence is 17 residues long. The trim removed 1 base at V and 1 base at J, leaving 5 bases unmatched. Germline V gives CDR1 SEHNR, CDR2 FQNEAQ (reference sequence). CDR3 in amino acids: CASSLGQGGISNQPQHF. The CDR3 DNA reads TGTGCCAGCAGCTTAGGACAGGGGGGAATAAGCAATCAGCCCCAGCATTTT.

J is TRBJ1-3 and V is TRBV18; D possibly corresponds to TRBD1 (5 bases). Germline CDR1 reads KGHSH; CDR2 reads LQKENI. V gave up 2 bases and J gave up 0 bases, with 8 bases separating them. This CDR3 has 15 residues. The CDR3 region is CASSPEGPSGNTIYF. The DNA of the CDR3 is TGTGCCAGCTCACCAGAGGGGCCCTCTGGAAACACCATATATTTT.

The chain recombines TRBV12-3 or TRBV12-4 with TRBJ1-2, with D possibly being TRBD1 (5 bases). V was cut by 5 bases and J by 8 bases, with 12 bases left in between. CDR3 length: 12 amino acids. The CDR3 spells CASSTQGRGYTF. The CDR3 nucleotides read TGTGCCAGCAGTACTCAGGGTCGCGGCTACACCTTC.

The CDR3 DNA is TGTGCCAGCAGAATTGGACAGGGGATAGGCGAGCAGTACGTC. Protein product: CASRIGQGIGEQYV. The chain links TRBV6-5 to TRBJ2-7; 9 bases line up with TRBD1. The CDR3 is 14 amino acids. Germline CDR1 reads MNHEY; CDR2 reads SVGAGI. The V segment lost 6 bases and the J segment 6 bases; nucleotides outside the gene matches: 9.

This clone was counted between two and nine times. The V call is TRBV28, the J call TRBJ1-6; D uncertain. V gave up 5 bases and J gave up 6 bases, with 11 bases separating them. Germline-derived CDR1 and CDR2 are MDHEN and SYDVKM. This CDR3 has 14 residues. Here the CDR3 reads CASSDPGINSPLHF. The DNA for the CDR3 is TGTGCCAGCAGTGACCCGGGGATTAATTCACCCCTCCACTTT.

In its sample, this clone was seen once. The V gene is TRBV6-4, the J gene TRBJ2-2; D remains unclear. V lost 2 bases and J 1 base, leaving 2 bases between the germline ends. The CDR3 sequence is 13 residues long. Per the germline V gene, CDR1 is MRHNA and CDR2 is SNTAGT. CDR3 sequence (DNA): TGTGCCAGCAGTGACAAGAACACCGGGGAGCTGTTTTTT. Amino acids: CASSDKNTGELFF.

The chain employs TRBV30 and TRBJ1-1, with a tentative D call TRBD1 (5 bases). This CDR3 is built from 14 residues. Germline CDR1 is GTSNPN and CDR2 is SVGIG (reference sequence). V lost 1 base to trimming and J lost 0 bases, with 9 bases between them. In DNA, the CDR3 is TGTGCCTGGAGTGAGGGGCGGATGAACACTGAAGCTTTCTTT. This encodes CAWSEGRMNTEAFF.

This chain connects TRBV27 to TRBJ2-4; 7 bases match TRBD1. The CDR3 runs 17 residues. After removal of 4 bases from V and 1 base from J, the junction contained 10 bases not matched to a gene. The V gene's germline CDR1 is MNHEY and CDR2 SMNVEV (reference sequence). CDR3 DNA sequence: TGTGCCAGCAGTTCCCCACCGACAGGGAAGGCCAAAAACATTCAGTACTTC. Amino acid sequence: CASSSPPTGKAKNIQYF.

This chain uses TRBV30 with TRBJ2-1, with D perhaps matching TRBD2 (6 bases). V was trimmed by 3 bases and J by 1 base, leaving 7 bases between them. The CDR3 length is 13 residues. Germline CDR1 GTSNPN, CDR2 SVGIG (reference sequence). In DNA, the CDR3 is TGTGCCTGGAGCCGGGGGTCCTACAATGAGCAGTTCTTC. Encoded protein: CAWSRGSYNEQFF.

V and J are TRBV7-2 and TRBJ2-5; D is perhaps TRBD2 (7 bases). The CDR3 consists of 14 residues. Germline values: CDR1 SGHTA, CDR2 FQGNSA. V lost 5 bases to trimming and J lost 5 bases, with 15 bases between them. The CDR3 DNA reads as TGTGCCAGCAGCCTGTTGGGGGGGGCGGAGACCCAGTACTTC. This translates into CASSLLGGAETQYF.

Here the CDR3 DNA reads TGTGCCAGCAGATCCGGGGGAGACAACTATGGCTACACCTTC. Amino acid sequence: CASRSGGDNYGYTF. This chain links TRBV3-1 (or the pseudogene TRBV3-2) with TRBJ1-2; D perhaps matches TRBD1 (5 bases). Trimming cost V 6 bases and J 2 bases, with 13 bases left between them. Germline V gives CDR1 LGHDT, CDR2 YNNKEL (reference sequence). The CDR3 is made up of 14 amino acids.

The chain recombines TRBV10-3 with TRBJ1-1; D is unresolved. The CDR3 has 14 amino acids. Germline V gene lookup returns CDR1 ENHRY and CDR2 SYGVKD. Trimming left V 1 base short and J 3 bases short, with 9 bases between. CDR3 residues: CAISEFSQDTEAFF. The CDR3 DNA follows: TGTGCCATCAGTGAGTTTAGCCAAGACACTGAAGCTTTCTTT.

The chain has TRBV5-1 and TRBJ1-1; tentatively, D is TRBD1 (5 bases). The germline CDR1 and CDR2 sequences are SGHRS and YFSETQ. CDR3 length: 15 amino acids. Trimming removed 4 bases at V and 2 bases at J, with 15 bases between. The CDR3 is CASSGRDGLNTEAFF. The CDR3 DNA reads TGCGCCAGCAGCGGCCGGGACGGATTAAACACTGAAGCTTTCTTT.

The chain is built from TRBV7-2 and TRBJ1-1; D not resolved. CDR3 size: 15 residues. CDR1 and CDR2 from the germline V gene are SGHTA and FQGNSA. V lost 7 bases to trimming and J lost 2 bases, with 17 bases between them. CDR3 sequence reads: CASTLGRTFNTEAFF. CDR3 sequence (DNA): TGTGCCAGCACCCTAGGACGGACTTTTAACACTGAAGCTTTCTTT.

The gene calls are TRBV10-2 and TRBJ2-5; D is tentatively TRBD1 or TRBD2 (5 bases each). This CDR3 is 14 amino acids long. The V gene lost 0 bases and the J gene lost 7 bases, with 12 bases spanning the gap. The germline gives CDR1 WSHSY, CDR2 SAAADI. This CDR3 reads CASSESRGERTQYF. The DNA for the CDR3 is TGCGCCAGCAGTGAGTCTCGAGGGGAGCGGACCCAGTACTTC.

The chain employs TRBV5-1 and TRBJ1-1, with D tentatively TRBD1 (6 bases). Trimming took off 3 bases at V and 10 bases at J, with 10 bases between the two ends. The CDR3 totals 11 residues. The germline V gene has CDR1 SGHRS and CDR2 YFSETQ. The CDR3 protein is CASSSSRGAFF. The DNA for the CDR3 is TGCGCCAGCAGCTCCTCCAGGGGAGCTTTCTTT.

This sequence joins TRBV18 and TRBJ2-7, with 8 bases lining up with TRBD1. The CDR3 spans 14 residues. The germline gives CDR1 KGHSH, CDR2 LQKENI. J was trimmed by 3 bases and V by 6 bases; bases with no gene match: 7. The CDR3 DNA reads as TGTGCCAGCTCGTTCTTACAGGGGGACTACGAGCAGTACGTC. This encodes CASSFLQGDYEQYV.

This clone was observed once. The chain combines TRBV19 with TRBJ2-1; D may be TRBD1 or TRBD2 (5 bases each). Looked up from germline, CDR1 is LNHDA and CDR2 is SQIVND (reference sequence). This CDR3 comprises 14 residues. Trimming cost V 7 bases and J 0 bases, with 10 bases left between them. The CDR3 region is CASKRDASYNEQFF. In nucleotides, the CDR3 is TGTGCCAGTAAGAGGGACGCCTCCTACAATGAGCAGTTCTTC.

V gene TRBV30 combines with J gene TRBJ2-1; TRBD2 agrees at 11 bases. The CDR3 sequence is 13 residues long. Germline loops: CDR1 GTSNPN, CDR2 SVGIG (reference sequence). Germline trimming cut 5 bases from V and 6 bases from J; bases unmatched to any gene: 3. This CDR3 reads CAWVGLAVNEQFF. The DNA for the CDR3 is TGTGCCTGGGTGGGACTAGCGGTCAATGAGCAGTTCTTC.

The V and J genes are TRBV7-9 and TRBJ2-5, with 8 bases aligning to TRBD2. Germline CDR1 SEHNR, CDR2 FQNEAQ (reference sequence). V was pared by 5 bases and J by 4 bases, with 6 bases of the junction left unmatched. The CDR3 runs to 14 residues. CDR3 in DNA: TGTGCCAGCAGCCCGACCGGGGGGGGAGAGACCCAGTACTTC. Translated: CASSPTGGGETQYF.

The chain carries TRBV28 and TRBJ1-1; D is perhaps TRBD1 (6 bases). V lost 3 bases to trimming and J lost 3 bases, with 11 bases between them. CDR1 and CDR2 (germline): MDHEN, SYDVKM. The CDR3 totals 14 residues. CDR3 nucleotide sequence: TGTGCCAGCAGTTTGGAACAGGGTCACACTGAAGCTTTCTTT. Its protein product is CASSLEQGHTEAFF.

The table lists this clone with a few counts. The rearrangement uses TRBV4-3 and TRBJ2-2, with D unclear. Germline V gene sequence: CDR1 LGHNA, CDR2 YSLEER. V was clipped by 0 bases and J by 6 bases, with 8 bases between them. The CDR3 is made up of 14 amino acids. The CDR3 sequence is CASSQEGLPGELFF. In nucleotides, the CDR3 is TGCGCCAGCAGCCAAGAAGGGCTACCCGGGGAGCTGTTTTTT.